This is a list of T cell receptor beta chains from one sample in a study of blood T cell repertoires in COVID-19. Assay used: immunoSEQ multiplex PCR; TCRdb lists only in-frame clones, some missing. This sample has 35,000 to 45,000 clones; about 88% occur once, and the top ten carry less than 3%. Sequenced: peripheral blood. Receptors were obtained from a human donor in a cohort sampled during active COVID-19. The CDR3 runs from the conserved cysteine through the conserved F or W. The order of the fields is clone size, V gene, J gene, D gene, CDR3 DNA, CDR3 protein. A D gene is named only where the DNA matches it firmly. Size is stated for part of the rows, as once, few or many counts, or as a class when the clone is expanded.

abundance: .; v_gene: TRBV6-5; j_gene: TRBJ2-3; d_gene: TRBD2; CDR3nt: TGTGCCAGCAGTTCGACTAGCGTAGATACGCAGTATTTT; CDR3aa: CASSSTSVDTQYF
abundance: .; v_gene: TRBV5-1; j_gene: TRBJ2-7; d_gene: .; CDR3nt: TGCGCCAGCAGCTTCGGGTCGACAGGCGTCTACGAGCAGTACTTC; CDR3aa: CASSFGSTGVYEQYF
abundance: .; v_gene: TRBV7-7; j_gene: TRBJ2-2; d_gene: TRBD2; CDR3nt: TGTGCTAGCACGCCAGCGGGGTTCCCCGGGGAGCTGTTTTTT; CDR3aa: CASTPAGFPGELFF
abundance: once; v_gene: TRBV11-3; j_gene: TRBJ2-5; d_gene: .; CDR3nt: TGTGCCAGCAAACAGGCGGGGGAGACCCAGTACTTC; CDR3aa: CASKQAGETQYF
abundance: once; v_gene: TRBV27; j_gene: TRBJ2-1; d_gene: TRBD2; CDR3nt: TGTGCCAGCAGGGTAGTAGCGGGAGGTGGGGAGCAGTTCTTC; CDR3aa: CASRVVAGGGEQFF
abundance: .; v_gene: TRBV27; j_gene: TRBJ1-5; d_gene: .; CDR3nt: TGTGCCAGCAGTTTAGTCGGTAGCAATCAGCCCCAGCATTTT; CDR3aa: CASSLVGSNQPQHF
abundance: .; v_gene: TRBV19; j_gene: TRBJ1-4; d_gene: .; CDR3nt: TGTGCCAGTAGTATAGGGGGGCTCGGACCCCGTAATGAAAAACTGTTTTTT; CDR3aa: CASSIGGLGPRNEKLFF
abundance: .; v_gene: TRBV30; j_gene: TRBJ2-1; d_gene: TRBD1; CDR3nt: TGTGCCTGGAGTGGGCGCGGCAGGGGGTCGTCCTACAATGAGCAGTTCTTC; CDR3aa: CAWSGRGRGSSYNEQFF
abundance: .; v_gene: TRBV5-5; j_gene: TRBJ2-7; d_gene: TRBD1; CDR3nt: TGTGCCAGCAGCTTGGGACAGGGGGCCTACGAGCAGTACTTC; CDR3aa: CASSLGQGAYEQYF
abundance: .; v_gene: TRBV5-4; j_gene: TRBJ1-2; d_gene: .; CDR3nt: TGTGCCAGCAGCGCGTTATCAGGGTATGGCTACACCTTC; CDR3aa: CASSALSGYGYTF
abundance: .; v_gene: TRBV6-5; j_gene: TRBJ2-7; d_gene: TRBD1; CDR3nt: TGTGCCAGCAGTTACTCGCAGGGGGTCTACGAGCAGTACTTC; CDR3aa: CASSYSQGVYEQYF
abundance: .; v_gene: TRBV13; j_gene: TRBJ2-7; d_gene: TRBD1; CDR3nt: TGTGCCAGCAGCTTCAACTTGGGACAGGGGGCCTACGAGCAGTACTTC; CDR3aa: CASSFNLGQGAYEQYF
abundance: few; v_gene: TRBV6-6; j_gene: TRBJ2-6; d_gene: .; CDR3nt: TGTGCCAGCAGAGGACTATCCGGGGCCAACGTCCTGACTTTC; CDR3aa: CASRGLSGANVLTF
abundance: once; v_gene: TRBV11-2; j_gene: TRBJ2-7; d_gene: TRBD2; CDR3nt: TGTGCCAGCAGCACCGAGCGGGGGGTTACCTACGAGCAGTACTTC; CDR3aa: CASSTERGVTYEQYF
abundance: .; v_gene: TRBV29-1; j_gene: TRBJ2-5; d_gene: .; CDR3nt: TGCAGCGTCAAACAGCAAGAGACCCAGTACTTC; CDR3aa: CSVKQQETQYF
abundance: .; v_gene: TRBV9; j_gene: TRBJ2-5; d_gene: TRBD2; CDR3nt: TGTGCCAGCAGCGTAGTCCCCTATCCTAGCGGGGGGGCTTGGGAGACCCAGTACTTC; CDR3aa: CASSVVPYPSGGAWETQYF
abundance: .; v_gene: TRBV19; j_gene: TRBJ2-7; d_gene: .; CDR3nt: TGTGCCAGTAGTATAGCCTTCTCGGAGAACGAGCAGTACTTC; CDR3aa: CASSIAFSENEQYF
abundance: .; v_gene: TRBV4-1; j_gene: TRBJ2-2; d_gene: TRBD2; CDR3nt: TGCGCCCCCACCCAACTCTCTCTCGCGGGGGGGCAGGACGGGGAGCTGTTTTTT; CDR3aa: CAPTQLSLAGGQDGELFF
abundance: .; v_gene: TRBV7-9; j_gene: TRBJ1-2; d_gene: .; CDR3nt: TGTGCCAGCAGCTTAGAAGGGAGTTTGTCTACTAACTATGGCTACACCTTC; CDR3aa: CASSLEGSLSTNYGYTF
abundance: .; v_gene: TRBV7-8; j_gene: TRBJ2-3; d_gene: TRBD2; CDR3nt: TGTGCCAGCAGCTCACGGGGGGTAACAGATACGCAGTATTTT; CDR3aa: CASSSRGVTDTQYF
abundance: .; v_gene: TRBV24-1; j_gene: TRBJ1-5; d_gene: TRBD1; CDR3nt: TGTGCCTCGAGACAGGGACATCAGCCCCAGCATTTT; CDR3aa: CASRQGHQPQHF
abundance: .; v_gene: TRBV19; j_gene: TRBJ1-4; d_gene: .; CDR3nt: TGTGCCAGTAGTATAGGGACAGTGGTAGGTTATGAAAAACTGTTTTTT; CDR3aa: CASSIGTVVGYEKLFF
abundance: .; v_gene: TRBV7-2; j_gene: TRBJ2-7; d_gene: TRBD1; CDR3nt: TGTGCCAGCAGCTTAGGGATGGCAGGGGGCGCCTACGAGCAGTACTTC; CDR3aa: CASSLGMAGGAYEQYF
abundance: .; v_gene: TRBV7-6; j_gene: TRBJ1-1; d_gene: .; CDR3nt: TGTGCCAGCAGCTTAGAAAGGGCAGGGGTTTCCGCTGAAGCTTTCTTT; CDR3aa: CASSLERAGVSAEAFF
abundance: .; v_gene: TRBV19; j_gene: TRBJ1-2; d_gene: .; CDR3nt: TGTGCCAGTAGGATTACAGGGAACTATGGCTACACCTTC; CDR3aa: CASRITGNYGYTF
abundance: once; v_gene: TRBV25-1; j_gene: TRBJ2-2; d_gene: TRBD2; CDR3nt: TGTGCCAGCAGTGACCCGGGGGGACACACCGGGGAGCTGTTTTTT; CDR3aa: CASSDPGGHTGELFF
abundance: .; v_gene: TRBV2; j_gene: TRBJ1-2; d_gene: .; CDR3nt: TGTGCCAGCAATCCTAATAACTATGGCTACACCTTC; CDR3aa: CASNPNNYGYTF
abundance: .; v_gene: TRBV3-1/TRBV3-2; j_gene: TRBJ1-2; d_gene: TRBD1; CDR3nt: TGTGCCAGCAGCCAAGGGACGACAGGGGGCTATGGCTACACCTTC; CDR3aa: CASSQGTTGGYGYTF
abundance: few; v_gene: TRBV18; j_gene: TRBJ1-3; d_gene: .; CDR3nt: TGTGCCAGCTCCCCCACGACAGATGGAAACACCATATATTTT; CDR3aa: CASSPTTDGNTIYF
abundance: .; v_gene: TRBV11-1; j_gene: TRBJ2-5; d_gene: TRBD2; CDR3nt: TGTGCCAGCAGCTTAGCGTCAGCGGGGACAGAGACCCAGTACTTC; CDR3aa: CASSLASAGTETQYF
abundance: few; v_gene: TRBV18; j_gene: TRBJ2-5; d_gene: .; CDR3nt: TGTGCCAGCTCACCAACTAGCTTCCAAGAGACCCAGTACTTC; CDR3aa: CASSPTSFQETQYF
abundance: few; v_gene: TRBV4-1; j_gene: TRBJ1-6; d_gene: TRBD1; CDR3nt: TGCGCCAGCAGCCGAACGGACAGGGAGGTTTCACCCCTCCACTTT; CDR3aa: CASSRTDREVSPLHF
abundance: .; v_gene: TRBV5-3; j_gene: TRBJ1-1; d_gene: TRBD1; CDR3nt: TGTGCCAGAAGTACTTTCTGGACAGGGGGTTTGAACACTGAAGCTTTCTTT; CDR3aa: CARSTFWTGGLNTEAFF
abundance: .; v_gene: TRBV14; j_gene: TRBJ2-6; d_gene: TRBD1; CDR3nt: TGTGCCAGCAGCCAAGAACGAACAGGGGCCCACCTTGGGGCCAACGTCCTGACTTTC; CDR3aa: CASSQERTGAHLGANVLTF
abundance: .; v_gene: TRBV6-5; j_gene: TRBJ2-5; d_gene: TRBD1; CDR3nt: TGTGCCAGCTCGTGGATAGGACAGGGTTCAGAGACCCAGTACTTC; CDR3aa: CASSWIGQGSETQYF
abundance: .; v_gene: TRBV5-1; j_gene: TRBJ2-5; d_gene: TRBD2; CDR3nt: TGCGCCAGCAGCTTGGTTGCTAGCGGGGGGGGTGAGACCCAGTACTTC; CDR3aa: CASSLVASGGGETQYF
abundance: .; v_gene: TRBV21-1; j_gene: TRBJ2-7; d_gene: .; CDR3nt: TGTGCCAGCAGCGACGAGTGGACAGGCCGCTACGAGCAGTACTTC; CDR3aa: CASSDEWTGRYEQYF